These 10 T cell receptor beta chains came from one sample sequenced in a study of cytomegalovirus exposure and HLA in healthy donors. The primer mix had 60 Vbeta and 13 Jbeta primers. Assay used: immunoSEQ multiplex PCR; TCRdb lists only in-frame clones, some missing. In the table there are some 120,000 clones, 80% of which are singletons. The source material was PBMCs. The source of these receptors is a man aged 40-49 years in good health and CMV-seronegative.

This clone was observed once. J is TRBJ2-2 and V is TRBV4-2; the match to TRBD2 covers 7 bases. V gave up 0 bases and J gave up 7 bases; unmatched junction bases: 11. The CDR3 totals 17 residues. CDR1 and CDR2 from the germline V gene are LGHNA and YNFKEQ. The CDR3 loop reads CASSQDSFTGGIGELFF. In DNA form, the CDR3 reads TGTGCCAGCAGCCAAGATTCGTTTACGGGGGGAATCGGGGAGCTGTTTTTT.

This sequence joins TRBV5-4 and TRBJ2-2, with TRBD1 matching 8 bases. Germline CDR1 reads SGHNT; CDR2 reads YYREEE (reference sequence). This CDR3 has 15 residues. J gave up 7 bases and V 2 bases, and 7 bases lay outside the gene matches. CDR3 bases: TGTGCCAGCAGCTTCCAGGGGGCATATAGCGGGGAGCTGTTTTTT. Its translation is CASSFQGAYSGELFF.

The V gene is TRBV6-5, the J gene TRBJ1-6; D perhaps matches TRBD1 (5 bases). In germline, CDR1 is MNHEY, CDR2 SVGAGI. The CDR3 contains 16 residues. V was pared by 0 bases and J by 9 bases, with 15 bases between. In DNA form, the CDR3 reads TGTGCCAGCAGTTACTCATGGACGGCCGGGGGTTCACCCCTCCACTTT. Translating it yields CASSYSWTAGGSPLHF.

A remark on this clone: Since no conserved phenylalanine or tryptophan closes the CDR3, a read error is the likely cause. The CDR3 region is CASSVFSTSTDTQYV. The CDR3 DNA reads TGTGCCAGCAGCGTATTTAGCACTAGCACAGATACGCAGTATGTT. The V and J genes are TRBV9 and TRBJ2-3, with D unclear. CDR1 is SGDLS, CDR2 YYNGEE, per germline. Trimming stripped 1 base from V and 0 bases from J, with 9 bases between. The CDR3 extends over 15 amino acids.

In its sample, this clone was seen once. The gene calls are TRBV6-1 and TRBJ2-1; 7 bases map to TRBD2. The junction had 12 bases not matched to a gene; V was cut back by 2 bases and J by 8 bases. The CDR3 sequence is 16 residues long. Germline V CDR1 and CDR2: MNHNS, SASEGT. The CDR3 loop reads CASSENLAGVSYEQFF. The CDR3 region has the DNA TGTGCCAGCAGTGAAAATCTCGCGGGAGTAAGCTATGAGCAGTTCTTC.

This chain links TRBV6-5 with TRBJ2-3, with 7 positions matching TRBD2. The CDR3 has 13 amino acids. Germline V gene sequence: CDR1 MNHEY, CDR2 SVGAGI. V lost 6 bases, J lost 4 bases, and 4 bases stayed unmatched. The CDR3: CASRLGGSDTQYF. The CDR3 region has the DNA TGTGCCAGCAGGCTGGGAGGGTCAGATACGCAGTATTTT.

CDR3 sequence (DNA): TGTGCCATCAGTGGTAACCCGGAGGACCGGTTTCAAGAAGCTTTCTTT. Translating it yields CAISGNPEDRFQEAFF. This sequence joins TRBV10-3 and TRBJ1-1; no definite D call. Deletions cut 4 bases from V and 8 bases from J, with 23 bases between. Looked up from germline, CDR1 is ENHRY and CDR2 is SYGVKD. The CDR3 is made up of 16 amino acids.

The chain is built from TRBV5-1 and TRBJ1-1; possible D gene TRBD1, 6 bases. The CDR3 extends over 14 amino acids. CDR1 is SGHRS, CDR2 YFSETQ, per germline. V shed 2 bases and J shed 1 base, with 9 bases lying between them. CDR3 protein: CASSFRGENTEAFF. As DNA, the CDR3 is TGCGCCAGCAGCTTCAGGGGAGAGAACACTGAAGCTTTCTTT. Combining the CDR3 with reference TRBV5-1 and TRBJ1-1 gives the whole variable domain KAGVTQTPRYLIKTRGQQVTLSCSPISGHRSVSWYQQTPGQGLQFLFEYFSETQRNKGNFPGRFSGRQFSNSRSEMNVSTLELGDSALYLCASSFRGENTEAFFGQGTRLTVV.

This clone was recorded a few times. This chain links TRBV28 with TRBJ1-1; a weak D match, TRBD1 (5 bases). The CDR3 has 16 amino acids. Trimming cost V 4 bases and J 0 bases, with 15 bases left between them. Germline CDR1 reads MDHEN; CDR2 reads SYDVKM. CDR3 loop: CASSSPLRGMNTEAFF. The CDR3, as DNA: TGTGCCAGCAGTTCCCCGTTGCGGGGGATGAACACTGAAGCTTTCTTT.

The chain joins TRBV11-2 to TRBJ1-2; 7 positions match TRBD1. V shed 2 bases, J shed 1 base, and the junction held 4 bases outside the gene matches. CDR1 is SGHAT, CDR2 FQNNGV, per germline. This CDR3 spans 15 amino acids. CDR3 DNA: TGTGCCAGCAGCTTAATGGGACAGCTTAACTATGGCTACACCTTC. This codes for CASSLMGQLNYGYTF.